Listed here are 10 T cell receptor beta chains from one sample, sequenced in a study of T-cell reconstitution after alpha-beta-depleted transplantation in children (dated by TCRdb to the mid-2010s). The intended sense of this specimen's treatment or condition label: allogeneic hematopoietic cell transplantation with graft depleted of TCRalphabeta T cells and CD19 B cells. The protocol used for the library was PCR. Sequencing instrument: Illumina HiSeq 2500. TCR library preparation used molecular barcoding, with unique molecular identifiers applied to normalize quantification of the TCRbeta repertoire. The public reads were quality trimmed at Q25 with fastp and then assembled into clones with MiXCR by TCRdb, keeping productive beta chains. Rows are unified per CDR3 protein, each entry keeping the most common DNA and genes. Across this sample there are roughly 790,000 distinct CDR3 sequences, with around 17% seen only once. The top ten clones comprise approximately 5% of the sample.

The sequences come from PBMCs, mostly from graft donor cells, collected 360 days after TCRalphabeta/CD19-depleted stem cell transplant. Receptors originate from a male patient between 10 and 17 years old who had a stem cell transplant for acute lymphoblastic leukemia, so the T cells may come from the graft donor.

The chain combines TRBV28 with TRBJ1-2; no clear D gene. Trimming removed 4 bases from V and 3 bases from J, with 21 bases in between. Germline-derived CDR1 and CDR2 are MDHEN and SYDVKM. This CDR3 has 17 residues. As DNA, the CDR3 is TGTGCCAGCAGTTCTATGTGGGTTGGGAAGGAAGACTATGGCTACACCTTC. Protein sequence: CASSSMWVGKEDYGYTF.

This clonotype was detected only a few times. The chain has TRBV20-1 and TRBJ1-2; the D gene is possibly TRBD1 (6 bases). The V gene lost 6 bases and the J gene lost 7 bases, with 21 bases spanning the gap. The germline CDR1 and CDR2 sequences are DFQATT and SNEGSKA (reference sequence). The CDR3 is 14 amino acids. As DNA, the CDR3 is TGCAGTGCAGGACTCCGGGAACAGGGCTTTGGCTACACCTTC. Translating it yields CSAGLREQGFGYTF.

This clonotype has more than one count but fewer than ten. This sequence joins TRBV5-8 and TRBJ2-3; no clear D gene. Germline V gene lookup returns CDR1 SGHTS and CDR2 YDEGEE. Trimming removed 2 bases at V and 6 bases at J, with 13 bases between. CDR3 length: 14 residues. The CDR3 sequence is CASSFPADGDTQYF. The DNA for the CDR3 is TGTGCCAGCAGCTTTCCGGCCGACGGGGATACGCAGTATTTT.

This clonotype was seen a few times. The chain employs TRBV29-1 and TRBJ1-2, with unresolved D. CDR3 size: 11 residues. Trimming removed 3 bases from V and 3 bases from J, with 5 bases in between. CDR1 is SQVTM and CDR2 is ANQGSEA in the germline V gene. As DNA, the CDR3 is TGCAGCGTTGACAGCTACTATGGCTACACCTTC. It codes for CSVDSYYGYTF.

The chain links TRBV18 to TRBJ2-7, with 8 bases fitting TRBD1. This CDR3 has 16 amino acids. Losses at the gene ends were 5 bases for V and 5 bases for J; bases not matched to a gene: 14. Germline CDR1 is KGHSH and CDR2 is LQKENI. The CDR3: CASSSDPGGEIHEQYF. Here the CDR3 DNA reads TGTGCCAGCTCATCGGACCCAGGGGGCGAAATCCACGAGCAGTACTTC.

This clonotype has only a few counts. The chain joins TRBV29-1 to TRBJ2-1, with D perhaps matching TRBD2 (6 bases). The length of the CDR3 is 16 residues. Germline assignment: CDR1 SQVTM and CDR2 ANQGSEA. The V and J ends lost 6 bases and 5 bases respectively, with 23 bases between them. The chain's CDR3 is CSVWGDVVLHNNEQFF. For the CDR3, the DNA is TGCAGCGTCTGGGGGGATGTAGTGCTCCACAACAATGAGCAGTTCTTC.

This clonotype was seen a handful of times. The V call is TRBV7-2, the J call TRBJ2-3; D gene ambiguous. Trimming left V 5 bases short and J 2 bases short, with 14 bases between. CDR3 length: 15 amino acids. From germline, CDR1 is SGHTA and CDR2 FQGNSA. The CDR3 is CASSLPGSPTDTQYF. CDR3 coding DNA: TGTGCCAGCAGCCTACCTGGTAGCCCCACAGATACGCAGTATTTT.

CDR3 nucleotide sequence: TGCAGTGCTCACCAACGACAGCTTCGCGAGCAGTACTTC. This codes for CSAHQRQLREQYF. V gene TRBV20-1 combines with J gene TRBJ2-7, with a tentative D call TRBD1 (5 bases). V was trimmed by 5 bases and J by 6 bases, leaving 17 bases between them. Germline CDR1 is DFQATT and CDR2 is SNEGSKA (reference sequence). CDR3 length: 13 residues.

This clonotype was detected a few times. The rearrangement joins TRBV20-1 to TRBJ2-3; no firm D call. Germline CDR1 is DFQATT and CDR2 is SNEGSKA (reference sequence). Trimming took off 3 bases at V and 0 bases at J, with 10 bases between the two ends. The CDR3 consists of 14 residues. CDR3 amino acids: CSASVRSSTDTQYF. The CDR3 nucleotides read TGCAGTGCTAGCGTGCGGAGCAGCACAGATACGCAGTATTTT.

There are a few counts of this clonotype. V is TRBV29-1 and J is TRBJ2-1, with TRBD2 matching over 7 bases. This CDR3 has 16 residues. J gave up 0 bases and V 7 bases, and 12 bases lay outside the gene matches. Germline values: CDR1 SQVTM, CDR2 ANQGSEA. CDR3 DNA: TGCAGCGCCCGCACTTCTAGCGGACGCTCCTACAATGAGCAGTTCTTC. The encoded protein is CSARTSSGRSYNEQFF.